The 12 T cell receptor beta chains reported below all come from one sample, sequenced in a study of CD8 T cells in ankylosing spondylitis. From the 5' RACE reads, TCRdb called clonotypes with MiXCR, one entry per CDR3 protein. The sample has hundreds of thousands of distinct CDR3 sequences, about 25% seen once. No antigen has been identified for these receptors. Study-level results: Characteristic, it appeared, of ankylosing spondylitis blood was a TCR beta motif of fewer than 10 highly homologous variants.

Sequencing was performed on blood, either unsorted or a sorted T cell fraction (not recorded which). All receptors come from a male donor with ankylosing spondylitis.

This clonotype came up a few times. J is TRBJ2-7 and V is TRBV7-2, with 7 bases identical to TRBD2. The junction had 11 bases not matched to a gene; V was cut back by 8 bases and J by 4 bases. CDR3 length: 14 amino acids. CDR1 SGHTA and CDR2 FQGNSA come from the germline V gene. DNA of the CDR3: TGTGCCAGCTGTCGGGCGGGAGTTGGGTACGAGCAGTACTTC. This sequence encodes CASCRAGVGYEQYF.

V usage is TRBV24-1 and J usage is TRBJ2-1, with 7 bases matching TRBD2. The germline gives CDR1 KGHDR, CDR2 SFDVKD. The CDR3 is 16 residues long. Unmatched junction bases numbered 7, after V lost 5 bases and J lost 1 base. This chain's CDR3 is CATSALSGFSYNEQFF. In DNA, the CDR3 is TGTGCCACCAGTGCCCTTAGCGGGTTTTCCTACAATGAGCAGTTCTTC.

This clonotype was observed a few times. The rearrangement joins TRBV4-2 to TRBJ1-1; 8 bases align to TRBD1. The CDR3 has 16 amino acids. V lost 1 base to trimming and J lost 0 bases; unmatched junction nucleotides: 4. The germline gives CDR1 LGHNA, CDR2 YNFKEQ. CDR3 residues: CASSQGTGGLNTEAFF. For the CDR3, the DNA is TGTGCCAGCAGCCAAGGAACAGGGGGGTTGAACACTGAAGCTTTCTTT.

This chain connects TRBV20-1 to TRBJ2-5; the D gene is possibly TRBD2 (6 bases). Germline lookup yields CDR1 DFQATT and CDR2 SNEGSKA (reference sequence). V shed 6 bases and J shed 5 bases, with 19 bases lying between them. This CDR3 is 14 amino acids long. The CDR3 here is CSATPPASVETQYF. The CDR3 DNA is TGCAGTGCCACCCCCCCGGCTAGCGTGGAGACCCAGTACTTC.

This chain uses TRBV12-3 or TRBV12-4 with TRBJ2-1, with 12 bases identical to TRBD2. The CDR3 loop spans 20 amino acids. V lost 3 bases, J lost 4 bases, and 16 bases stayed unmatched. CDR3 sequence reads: CASSFRVHKLAGGLYNEQFF. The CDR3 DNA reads TGTGCCAGCAGTTTTAGGGTACACAAGCTAGCGGGAGGGCTTTACAATGAGCAGTTCTTC.

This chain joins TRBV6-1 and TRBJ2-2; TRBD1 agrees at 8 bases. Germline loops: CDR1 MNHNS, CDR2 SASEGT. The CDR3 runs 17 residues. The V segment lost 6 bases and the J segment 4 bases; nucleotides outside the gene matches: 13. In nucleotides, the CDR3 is TGTGCCAGCAGCCAACATCCCGGACAGGGACCCACCGGGGAGCTGTTTTTT. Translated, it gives CASSQHPGQGPTGELFF.

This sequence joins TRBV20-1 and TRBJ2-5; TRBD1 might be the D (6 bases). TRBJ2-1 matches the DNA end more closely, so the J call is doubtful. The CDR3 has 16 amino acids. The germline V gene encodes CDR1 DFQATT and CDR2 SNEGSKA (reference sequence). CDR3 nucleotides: TGCAGTGCTAGAGATTCCGGACAGTCGTACCAAGAGACCCAGTTCTTC. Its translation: CSARDSGQSYQETQFF.

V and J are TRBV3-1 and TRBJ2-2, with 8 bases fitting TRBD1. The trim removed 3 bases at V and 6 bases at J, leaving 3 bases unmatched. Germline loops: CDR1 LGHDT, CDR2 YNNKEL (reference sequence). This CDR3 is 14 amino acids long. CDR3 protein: CASSQPDRAGELFF. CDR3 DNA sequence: TGTGCCAGCAGCCAGCCGGACAGGGCCGGGGAGCTGTTTTTT.

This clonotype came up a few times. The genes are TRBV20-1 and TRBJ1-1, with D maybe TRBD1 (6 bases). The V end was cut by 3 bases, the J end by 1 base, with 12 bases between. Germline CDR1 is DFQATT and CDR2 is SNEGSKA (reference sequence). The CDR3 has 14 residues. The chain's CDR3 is CSASDLDRNTEAFF. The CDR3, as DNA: TGCAGTGCTAGCGATCTGGACAGGAACACTGAAGCTTTCTTT.

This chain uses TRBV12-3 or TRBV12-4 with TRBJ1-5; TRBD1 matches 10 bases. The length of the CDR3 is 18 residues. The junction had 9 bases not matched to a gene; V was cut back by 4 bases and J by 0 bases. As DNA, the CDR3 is TGTGCCAGCAGTTCCGGGACAGGGGCCGTATATAGCAATCAGCCCCAGCATTTT. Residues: CASSSGTGAVYSNQPQHF.

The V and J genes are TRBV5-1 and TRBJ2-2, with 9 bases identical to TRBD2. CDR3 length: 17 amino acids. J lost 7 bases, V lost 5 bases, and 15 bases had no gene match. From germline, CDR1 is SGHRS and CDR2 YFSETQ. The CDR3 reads CASSLIWLAGNYGELFF. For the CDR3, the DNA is TGCGCCAGCAGTCTGATATGGCTAGCGGGAAATTACGGGGAGCTGTTTTTT.

This CDR3 is CASSRKEGPLQETQYF. The CDR3 coding sequence is TGTGCCAGCAGCCGCAAAGAAGGTCCCCTCCAAGAGACCCAGTACTTC. This chain uses TRBV5-5 with TRBJ2-5; unclear D gene. Trimming left V 4 bases short and J 1 base short, with 17 bases between. The CDR3 runs to 16 residues. Germline-derived CDR1 and CDR2 are SGHKS and YYEKEE (reference sequence).